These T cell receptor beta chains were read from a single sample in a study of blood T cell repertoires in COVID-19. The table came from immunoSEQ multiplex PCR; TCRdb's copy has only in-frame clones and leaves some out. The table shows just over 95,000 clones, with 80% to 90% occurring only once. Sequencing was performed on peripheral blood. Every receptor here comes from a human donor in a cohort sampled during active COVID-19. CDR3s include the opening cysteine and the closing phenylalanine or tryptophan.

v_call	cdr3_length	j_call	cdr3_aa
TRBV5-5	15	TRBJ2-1	CASSSSGVAGNEQFF
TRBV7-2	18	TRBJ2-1	CASSLGGSGRFTVNEQFF
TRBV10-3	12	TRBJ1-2	CAISEPGQGYTF
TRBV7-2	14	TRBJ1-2	CASSPLGVLYGYTF
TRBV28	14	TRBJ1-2	CASSSGQGGYGYTF
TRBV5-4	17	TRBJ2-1	CASSRTQGGGLYNEQFF
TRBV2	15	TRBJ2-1	CASSESGLAYNEQFF
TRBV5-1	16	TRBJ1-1	CASSLGTGLMNTEAFF
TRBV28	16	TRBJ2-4	CASQTGTGDGKNIQYF
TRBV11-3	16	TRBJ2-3	CASSLDPGSRTDTQYF
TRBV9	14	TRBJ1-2	CASSPTLAGDGYTF
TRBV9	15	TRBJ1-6	CASSSRTDNFSPLHF
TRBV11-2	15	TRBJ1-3	CASSLGQGGGNTIYF
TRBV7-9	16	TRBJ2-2	CASSPPGLVVTGELFF
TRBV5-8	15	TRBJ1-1	CASSLAGGMNTEAFF
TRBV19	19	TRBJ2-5	CASSVTGTSGRLILETQYF
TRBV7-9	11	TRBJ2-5	CASSFGETQYF
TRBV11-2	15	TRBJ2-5	CASSRSGTGQETQYF
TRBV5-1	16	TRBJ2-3	CASSLDGQLHTDTQYF
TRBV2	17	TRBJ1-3	CASSEQPGTGFGNTIYF
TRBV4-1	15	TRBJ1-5	CASSHTDNSNQPQHF
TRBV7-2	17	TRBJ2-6	CASSLGGGGVGANVLTF
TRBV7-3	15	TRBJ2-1	CASSLTGGRAAEQFF
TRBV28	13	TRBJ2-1	CASSFYHNNEQFF
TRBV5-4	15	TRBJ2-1	CASSTYTGDNNEQFF
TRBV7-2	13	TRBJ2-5	CASRLAGVETQYF
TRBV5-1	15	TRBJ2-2	CASSWYNPNTGELFF
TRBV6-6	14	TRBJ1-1	CASSNRGLNTEAFF
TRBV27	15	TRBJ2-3	CASSLRLAGADTQYF
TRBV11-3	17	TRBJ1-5	CASSLGREESSNQPQHF
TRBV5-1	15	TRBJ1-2	CASSLAGSPNYGYTF
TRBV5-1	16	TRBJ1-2	CASSLGALGQGYGYTF
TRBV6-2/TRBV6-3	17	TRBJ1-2	CASSYSGIGGGSYGYTF